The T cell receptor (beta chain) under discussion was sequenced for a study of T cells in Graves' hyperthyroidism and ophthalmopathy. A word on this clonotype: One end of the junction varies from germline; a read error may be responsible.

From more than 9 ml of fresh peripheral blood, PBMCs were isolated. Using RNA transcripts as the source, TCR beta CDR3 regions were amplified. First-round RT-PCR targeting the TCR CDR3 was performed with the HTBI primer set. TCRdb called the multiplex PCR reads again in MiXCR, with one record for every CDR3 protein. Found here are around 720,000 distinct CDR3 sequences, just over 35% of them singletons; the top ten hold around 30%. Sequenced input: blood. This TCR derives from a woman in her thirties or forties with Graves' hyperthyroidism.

DNA of the CDR3: TGCGCCAGCAGCCAAGCGGCTTCCGCACAGGGTTCCGGGGAGCTGTTTTTT. It codes for CASSQAASAQGSGELFF. The rearrangement links TRBV7-2 to TRBJ2-2; possibly TRBD1 for D (6 bases). Germline CDR1 is SGHTA and CDR2 is FQGNSA. The CDR3 runs to 17 residues.